What follows are 9 T cell receptor beta chains derived from one specimen sequenced in a study of human T cells and chemical hapten exposure. The time point denotes: patch test 1, 2 weeks after DPC sensitization. Documented treatment: therapeutic diphenylcyclopropenone sensitization with weekly scalp DPC. Each CDR3 protein gets one entry after TCRdb re-called the RACE reads with MiXCR. The data contain 300,000 to 450,000 distinct CDR3 sequences, more than 4.5% of them singletons. The starting material was whole blood, obtained in connection with sensitization to the hapten diphenylcyclopropenone (DPC). All receptors derive from a woman between 50 and 59 years old with alopecia areata. Some clones in this sample may be carry-over from other donors' samples.

This clonotype was found many times. The rearrangement joins TRBV2 to TRBJ1-1; no clear D gene. Trimming shortened V by 7 bases and J by 8 bases, and 11 bases separated the two germline ends. Germline CDR1 is SNHLY and CDR2 is FYNNEI. CDR3 length: 11 residues. CDR3 residues: CASTRDGEAFF. CDR3 in DNA: TGTGCCAGCACCCGGGATGGAGAAGCTTTCTTT.

This clonotype showed up just a few times. J is TRBJ2-3 and V is TRBV5-1; possible D gene TRBD2, 5 bases. V lost 4 bases and J 0 bases, leaving 12 bases between the germline ends. The CDR3 is 15 amino acids. Germline CDR1 SGHRS, CDR2 YFSETQ. CDR3: CASSGSVQSTDTQYF. The CDR3 DNA reads TGCGCCAGCAGCGGGAGCGTGCAGAGCACAGATACGCAGTATTTT.

Many counts were recorded for this clonotype. The gene calls are TRBV27 and TRBJ2-6; no reliable D call. The germline V gene has CDR1 MNHEY and CDR2 SMNVEV (reference sequence). The CDR3 loop spans 18 amino acids. Trimming pared 4 bases from V and 2 bases from J, leaving 18 bases between. CDR3 amino acids: CASSSRPPNGPGANVLTF. The CDR3 DNA reads TGTGCCAGCAGTTCCCGACCGCCGAACGGCCCTGGGGCCAACGTCCTGACTTTC.

This clonotype showed up many times. The CDR3 nucleotides are TGCAGTGCTTTCGACGAGCTCAACACTGAAGCTTTCTTT. It is translated as CSAFDELNTEAFF. The rearrangement joins TRBV20-1 to TRBJ1-1; no clear D gene. This CDR3 has 13 amino acids. Germline CDR1 DFQATT, CDR2 SNEGSKA (reference sequence). V lost 5 bases and J lost 2, with 12 bases in between.

This clonotype was found many times. The chain joins TRBV4-1 to TRBJ2-3, with D tentatively TRBD2 (5 bases). Trimming left V 0 bases short and J 3 bases short, with 10 bases between. The CDR3 totals 15 residues. CDR1 is MGHRA, CDR2 YSYEKL, per germline. The CDR3 spells CASSQDGDVTDTQYF. The CDR3 region has the DNA TGCGCCAGCAGCCAAGACGGGGATGTGACAGATACGCAGTATTTT.

The V gene is TRBV5-5, the J gene TRBJ1-2; no definite D call. Deletions cut 2 bases from V and 6 bases from J, with 8 bases between. This CDR3 region has 12 residues. Germline V lookup: CDR1 SGHKS, CDR2 YYEKEE (reference sequence). In DNA, the CDR3 is TGTGCCAGCAGCTTCTCCCCCCATGGCTACACCTTC. Its translation is CASSFSPHGYTF. Full variable domain (outside the CDR3, taken from reference TRBV5-5 and TRBJ1-2): DAGVTQSPTHLIKTRGQQVTLRCSPISGHKSVSWYQQVLGQGPQFIFQYYEKEERGRGNFPDRFSARQFPNYSSELNVNALLLGDSALYLCASSFSPHGYTFGSGTRLTVV.

This chain connects TRBV13 to TRBJ2-3; the D gene is possibly TRBD2 (5 bases). The CDR3 length is 18 residues. The V end was cut by 4 bases, the J end by 2 bases, with 22 bases between. Germline assignment: CDR1 PRHDT and CDR2 FYEKMQ (reference sequence). Written as DNA, the CDR3 is TGTGCCAGCAGCTCCGCTATGACTGGCGGGTACCTCACAGATACGCAGTATTTT. This encodes CASSSAMTGGYLTDTQYF.

The chain carries TRBV19 and TRBJ2-1; 9 positions match TRBD2. The V gene end was trimmed by 5 bases and the J gene end by 8 bases; junction bases not matched to a gene: 19. The germline V gene encodes CDR1 LNHDA and CDR2 SQIVND (reference sequence). CDR3 length equals 18 residues. CDR3 bases: TGTGCCAGTAGTTCTCAGCCCATCGCGGGAGGGCCCTCGCATGAGCAGTTCTTC. This gives the protein CASSSQPIAGGPSHEQFF.

The J gene is TRBJ1-1, the V gene TRBV6-5; D gene unclear. This CDR3 has 15 residues. Germline V gene lookup returns CDR1 MNHEY and CDR2 SVGAGI. Between the trimmed V and J ends, which lost 5 bases and 0 bases, there was a span of 13 bases. The CDR3 protein is CASSLSPPMNTEAFF. CDR3 DNA: TGTGCCAGCAGTCTCTCCCCACCGATGAACACTGAAGCTTTCTTT.